The 18 T cell receptor beta chains below come from one sample, sequenced in a study of blood T cells in healthy people across ages. Primers used in a second PCR of roughly 7 to 11 cycles were a sample-barcoded 5' primer and a J-beta primer mix. TCRdb re-called the 5' RACE reads with MiXCR, one entry per CDR3 protein. The repertoire has approximately 680,000 distinct CDR3 sequences, less than 40% of them found once; the top ten carry 15% to 17%. The sequencing input was blood. The receptors originated from an elderly woman in good health.

This clonotype has ten or more counts. V and J are TRBV5-1 and TRBJ2-7; the match to TRBD1 covers 11 bases. The CDR3 sequence is 16 residues long. Germline CDR1 reads SGHRS; CDR2 reads YFSETQ. Germline trimming cut 1 base from V and 3 bases from J; bases unmatched to any gene: 6. The CDR3 DNA reads TGCGCCAGCAGCTTGTCTCCGGGACAGGGGGACTACGAGCAGTACTTC. Translating gives CASSLSPGQGDYEQYF.

Note on this clonotype: This may stem from a read error, because a much larger clone lies one nucleotide away. The gene calls are TRBV6-1 and TRBJ1-2; unclear D gene. CDR3 size: 15 residues. Per germline, CDR1 MNHNS and CDR2 SASEGT. CDR3 sequence: CASSAVSRSSYGDTF. In nucleotides, the CDR3 is TGTGCCAGCAGTGCGGTCAGTCGGTCAAGCTATGGCGACACCTTC.

This clonotype has a count of ten or more. The rearrangement uses TRBV2 and TRBJ2-5; tentatively, D is TRBD1 or TRBD2 (5 bases each). Trimming left V 4 bases short and J 4 bases short, with 10 bases between. CDR3 size: 13 residues. Per the germline V gene, CDR1 is SNHLY and CDR2 is FYNNEI. The CDR3, as DNA: TGTGCCAGCAGTGTCCAGGGACGAGAGACCCAGTACTTC. It yields the protein CASSVQGRETQYF.

This clonotype was observed a few times. This rearrangement joins TRBV7-2 to TRBJ2-5, with 8 positions matching TRBD1. The end of the DNA is better explained by TRBJ2-7, so the J call may be wrong. The CDR3 is 14 residues long. Looked up from germline, CDR1 is SGHTA and CDR2 is FQGNSA. The CDR3 DNA is TGTGCCAGCAGCCGGACAGGGTATCAAGGCGAGCAGTACTTC. Amino acid sequence: CASSRTGYQGEQYF.

This clonotype was seen ten or more times. The chain links TRBV20-1 to TRBJ2-1, with TRBD2 identical over 12 bases. Per germline, CDR1 DFQATT and CDR2 SNEGSKA (reference sequence). After removal of 0 bases from V and 5 bases from J, the junction contained 11 bases not matched to a gene. CDR3 length: 18 amino acids. CDR3 in amino acids: CSARDRPSGGVAHNEQFF. CDR3 DNA: TGCAGTGCTAGAGATCGGCCTAGCGGGGGGGTCGCCCACAATGAGCAGTTCTTC.

This chain connects TRBV20-1 to TRBJ1-1, with TRBD1 as a possible D gene (6 bases). The V gene lost 3 bases and the J gene lost 0 bases, with 8 bases spanning the gap. The CDR3 length is 13 residues. Per germline, CDR1 DFQATT and CDR2 SNEGSKA (reference sequence). In nucleotides, the CDR3 is TGCAGTGCTAGGACAGGCATGAACACTGAAGCTTTCTTT. Its protein product is CSARTGMNTEAFF.

This clonotype was observed at least ten times. This rearrangement joins TRBV12-3 or TRBV12-4 to TRBJ2-7; the D is unclear. The CDR3 extends over 14 amino acids. V lost 6 bases and J lost 3, with 15 bases in between. CDR3: CASSPPAILYEQYF. CDR3 DNA: TGTGCCAGCAGCCCCCCCGCAATCCTCTACGAGCAGTACTTC.

With regard to this clonotype: A clone one base away is much larger, so this may be a read error. V gene TRBV27 combines with J gene TRBJ2-7; D gene ambiguous. Trimming removed 3 bases at V and 0 bases at J, with 12 bases between. The germline gives CDR1 MNHEY, CDR2 SMNVEV (reference sequence). The CDR3 spans 15 residues. Here the CDR3 reads CASSFRSTSSYEQYF. The CDR3 nucleotides are TGTGCCAGCAGTTTTCGGAGCACCAGCTCCTACGAGCAGTACTTC.

This clonotype was found many times. The chain is built from TRBV5-1 and TRBJ2-1, with D uncertain. V was cut by 0 bases and J by 5 bases, with 9 bases left in between. The CDR3 has 14 residues. The V gene's germline CDR1 is SGHRS and CDR2 YFSETQ. CDR3 residues: CASSLAERNNEQFF. CDR3 DNA: TGCGCCAGCAGCTTGGCGGAAAGAAACAATGAGCAGTTCTTC.

Ten or more counts support this clonotype. The rearrangement links TRBV7-8 to TRBJ2-7; tentative D call: TRBD2 (7 bases). CDR1 SGHVS and CDR2 FQNEAQ come from the germline V gene. The CDR3 length is 14 residues. V lost 7 bases to trimming and J lost 6 bases, with 19 bases between them. This chain's CDR3 is CASIEKGGPGEQYF. CDR3 bases: TGTGCCAGCATCGAAAAGGGGGGGCCAGGCGAGCAGTACTTC. The variable domain in full, completed from reference TRBV7-8 and TRBJ2-7, reads GAGVSQSPRYKVAKRGQDVALRCDPISGHVSLFWYQQALGQGPEFLTYFQNEAQLDKSGLPSDRFFAERPEGSVSTLKIQRTQQEDSAVYLCASIEKGGPGEQYFGPGTRLTVT.

The sample holds a few counts of this clonotype. For the CDR3, the DNA is TGCAGTGCTAGTGGCCTCGGGCTCCCCGAAGGTTCACCCCTCCACTTT. Translation gives CSASGLGLPEGSPLHF. This chain links TRBV20-1 with TRBJ1-6; no reliable D call. The CDR3 spans 16 residues. Germline V CDR1 and CDR2: DFQATT, SNEGSKA (reference sequence). V was cut by 3 bases and J by 9 bases, with 21 bases left in between.

This clonotype was counted ten times or more. The chain is built from TRBV29-1 and TRBJ1-2; TRBD1 is a possible D gene (6 bases). V lost 6 bases to trimming and J lost 3 bases, with 11 bases between them. Germline assignment: CDR1 SQVTM and CDR2 ANQGSEA. The CDR3 is made up of 12 amino acids. CDR3 nucleotide sequence: TGCAGCGTGGGGGCGAGAGACTATGGCTACACCTTC. As protein: CSVGARDYGYTF.

This clonotype was detected ten times or more. The rearrangement uses TRBV27 and TRBJ1-2; TRBD1 is a possible D gene (5 bases). V was clipped by 8 bases and J by 4 bases, with 17 bases between them. Germline V gives CDR1 MNHEY, CDR2 SMNVEV (reference sequence). The CDR3 runs 14 residues. CDR3 nucleotide sequence: TGTGCCAGCCGCCCAGCCTCGGGGGGCTATGGCTACACCTTC. Translating gives CASRPASGGYGYTF.

On this clonotype itself: This may arise from a read error, as a much more abundant clone is one base away. The J gene is TRBJ2-1, the V gene TRBV20-1; maybe TRBD2 (5 bases). The CDR3 is 12 amino acids. Germline-derived CDR1 and CDR2 are DFQATT and SNEGSKA (reference sequence). CDR3 amino acids: CRASFSYNEQFF. In nucleotides, the CDR3 is TGCAGGGCTAGCTTTAGTTACAATGAGCAGTTCTTC.

This rearrangement joins TRBV5-5 to TRBJ2-1; possibly TRBD2 for D (7 bases). This CDR3 contains 16 residues. Germline V gene data show CDR1 as SGHKS and CDR2 as YYEKEE (reference sequence). The V and J ends lost 0 bases and 7 bases respectively, with 17 bases between them. Here the CDR3 reads CASSLARGLPYNEQFF. CDR3 coding DNA: TGTGCCAGCAGCTTGGCCAGGGGACTACCTTATAATGAGCAGTTCTTC.

This clonotype was recorded many times. The chain employs TRBV20-1 and TRBJ2-6, with D possibly matching TRBD1 (5 bases). The germline V gene encodes CDR1 DFQATT and CDR2 SNEGSKA (reference sequence). The CDR3 runs to 14 residues. V lost 4 bases and J lost 0, with 7 bases in between. The chain's CDR3 is CSATTGSGANVLTF. In DNA, the CDR3 is TGCAGTGCTACCACAGGCTCTGGGGCCAACGTCCTGACTTTC.

This chain connects TRBV2 to TRBJ1-5; 10 bases are shared with TRBD1. This CDR3 is 17 amino acids long. Unmatched junction bases numbered 8, after V lost 5 bases and J lost 1 base. The V gene's germline CDR1 is SNHLY and CDR2 FYNNEI. The CDR3 coding sequence is TGTGCCAGCAGTAGACGGTTGGGACAGGGGAGCAATCAGCCCCAGCATTTT. Amino acids: CASSRRLGQGSNQPQHF.

The sample holds a few counts of this clonotype. The chain uses TRBV11-2 and TRBJ2-2; 7 positions match TRBD1. CDR3 size: 14 residues. Per germline, CDR1 SGHAT and CDR2 FQNNGV. Trimming took 7 bases from V and 1 from J; bases not matched to a gene: 3. Written as DNA, the CDR3 is TGTGCCAGCACACGACAGGGGAACACCGGGGAGCTGTTTTTT. Translating gives CASTRQGNTGELFF. Combining the CDR3 with reference TRBV11-2 and TRBJ2-2 gives the whole variable domain EAGVAQSPRYKIIEKRQSVAFWCNPISGHATLYWYQQILGQGPKLLIQFQNNGVVDDSQLPKDRFSAERLKGVDSTLKIQPAKLEDSAVYLCASTRQGNTGELFFGEGSRLTVL.